Sequencing of this T cell receptor (beta chain) was carried out in a study of T cell responses to AZD1222 COVID-19 vaccine. Whole-study results and caveats: Unmutated regions of variants are reportedly targeted by nearly half of spike-specific TCRs. Seropositivity was recorded at baseline in only a handful of AZD1222 recipients. The sample set comprised mostly white British donors with more females, and clonal diversity was possibly underestimated. Two AZD1222 doses significantly raised spike-specific TCR breadth and depth over controls.

The CDR3 contains 14 residues. Germline CDR1 reads SGHTA; CDR2 reads FQGNSA. Losses at the gene ends were 4 bases for V and 10 bases for J; bases not matched to a gene: 12. This clone has at least ten counts. Its cognate antigen is unknown. Produced via immunoSEQ multiplex PCR; TCRdb's table is partial and in-frame only. The table records fewer than 100,000 clones, about 88% of them present only once. The clonotype originates from an adult in good health. This rearrangement joins TRBV7-2 to TRBJ2-5, with TRBD1 matching 7 bases. Source: peripheral blood, taken on day 0 of AZD1222 vaccination. CDR3 protein: CASSSGTPQGVQYF. DNA for the CDR3: TGTGCCAGCAGCTCCGGGACCCCTCAGGGGGTCCAGTACTTC.